The clone carrying this TCR beta chain showed up many times. This entry belongs to a study of blood T cell repertoires in COVID-19. About the research overall: Whether acute or convalescent, the COVID-19 samples came from the United States, Italy and Spain. The cDNA or gDNA used as material had been derived from T cells, B-cell-depleted T cells, or PBMCs.

As handled by the study authors: It was from reference gene primer amplification that nucleated cell counts were estimated. Assay used: immunoSEQ multiplex PCR; TCRdb lists only in-frame clones, some missing. Clone size and the V and J calls come from that table; the DNA yielded D and trimming. The table has around 50,000 clones, around four fifths seen once. Germline V gene sequence: CDR1 LGHDT, CDR2 YNNKEL (reference sequence). Deletions cut 4 bases from V and 4 bases from J, with 11 bases between. There are 13 residues in the CDR3. This clonotype was obtained from a human donor in a cohort sampled during active COVID-19. Sequenced: peripheral blood. The V call is TRBV3-1 (or the pseudogene TRBV3-2), the J call TRBJ2-7; D is perhaps TRBD1 (6 bases). In DNA, the CDR3 is TGTGCCAGCAGCCTAGGTAGGGGGTACGAGCAGTACTTC. Translated: CASSLGRGYEQYF.